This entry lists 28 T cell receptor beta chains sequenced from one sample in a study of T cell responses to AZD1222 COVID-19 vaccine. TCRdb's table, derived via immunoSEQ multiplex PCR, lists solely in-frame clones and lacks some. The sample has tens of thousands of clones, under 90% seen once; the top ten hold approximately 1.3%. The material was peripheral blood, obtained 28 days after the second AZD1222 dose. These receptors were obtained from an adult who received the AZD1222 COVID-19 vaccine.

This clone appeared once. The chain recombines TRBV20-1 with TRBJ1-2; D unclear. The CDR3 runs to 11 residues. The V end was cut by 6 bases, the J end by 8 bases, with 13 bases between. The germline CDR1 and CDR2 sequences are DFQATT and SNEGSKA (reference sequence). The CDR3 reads CSARQNFGYTF. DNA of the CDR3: TGCAGTGCGAGGCAAAACTTCGGCTACACCTTC.

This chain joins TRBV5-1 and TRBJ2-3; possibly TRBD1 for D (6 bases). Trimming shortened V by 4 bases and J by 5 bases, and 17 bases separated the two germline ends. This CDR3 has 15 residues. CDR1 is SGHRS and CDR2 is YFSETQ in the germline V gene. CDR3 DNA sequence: TGCGCCAGCAGCGTGGTAGGGGGTATCGGAGATACGCAGTATTTT. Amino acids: CASSVVGGIGDTQYF. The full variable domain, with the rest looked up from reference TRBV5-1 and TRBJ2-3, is KAGVTQTPRYLIKTRGQQVTLSCSPISGHRSVSWYQQTPGQGLQFLFEYFSETQRNKGNFPGRFSGRQFSNSRSEMNVSTLELGDSALYLCASSVVGGIGDTQYFGPGTRLTVL.

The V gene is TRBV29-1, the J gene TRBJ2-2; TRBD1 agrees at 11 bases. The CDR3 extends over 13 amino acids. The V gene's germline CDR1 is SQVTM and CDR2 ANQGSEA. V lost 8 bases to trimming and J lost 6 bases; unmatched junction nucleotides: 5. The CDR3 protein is CSYGQGAAGELFF. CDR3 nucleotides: TGCAGCTACGGACAGGGGGCGGCCGGGGAGCTGTTTTTT.

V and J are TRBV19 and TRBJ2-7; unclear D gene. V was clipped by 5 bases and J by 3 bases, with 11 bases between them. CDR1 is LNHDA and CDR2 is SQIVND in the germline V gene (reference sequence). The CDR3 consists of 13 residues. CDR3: CASSPPFSYEQYF. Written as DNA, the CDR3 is TGTGCCAGTAGTCCACCCTTTAGCTACGAGCAGTACTTC.

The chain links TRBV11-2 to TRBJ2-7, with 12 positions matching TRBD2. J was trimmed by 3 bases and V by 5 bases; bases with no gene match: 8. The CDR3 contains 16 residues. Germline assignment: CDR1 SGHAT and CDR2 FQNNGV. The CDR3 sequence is CASSTGLAGTLYEQYF. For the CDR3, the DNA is TGTGCCAGCAGCACCGGACTAGCGGGGACCCTCTACGAGCAGTACTTC.

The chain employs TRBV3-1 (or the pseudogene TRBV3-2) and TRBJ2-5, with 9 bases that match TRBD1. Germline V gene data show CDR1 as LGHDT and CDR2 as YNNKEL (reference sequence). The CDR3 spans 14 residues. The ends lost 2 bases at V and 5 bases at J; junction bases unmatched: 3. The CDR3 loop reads CASSQFTGGETQYF. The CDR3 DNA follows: TGTGCCAGCAGCCAATTCACAGGGGGCGAGACCCAGTACTTC.

The CDR3 sequence is CASSQDKGRGRTDTQYF. In nucleotides, the CDR3 is TGTGCCAGCAGCCAAGACAAGGGGCGCGGCAGGACAGATACGCAGTATTTT. The chain carries TRBV4-2 and TRBJ2-3, with D perhaps matching TRBD1 (5 bases). CDR1 and CDR2 (germline): LGHNA, YNFKEQ. Trimming cost V 0 bases and J 3 bases, with 16 bases left between them. The length of the CDR3 is 17 residues.

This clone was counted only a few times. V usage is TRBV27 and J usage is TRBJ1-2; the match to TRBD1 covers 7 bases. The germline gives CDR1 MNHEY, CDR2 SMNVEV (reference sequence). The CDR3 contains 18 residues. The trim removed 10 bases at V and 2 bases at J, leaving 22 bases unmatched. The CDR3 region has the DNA TGTGCCACCCTCCTAACAGGGGTTTTAAATGGGAGGAACTATGGCTACACCTTC. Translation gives CATLLTGVLNGRNYGYTF.

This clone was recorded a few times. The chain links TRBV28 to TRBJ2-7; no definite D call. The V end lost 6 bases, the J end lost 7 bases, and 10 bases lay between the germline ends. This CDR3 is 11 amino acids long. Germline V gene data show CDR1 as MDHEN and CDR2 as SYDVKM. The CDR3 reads CASREYGEQYF. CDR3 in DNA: TGTGCCAGCAGGGAGTACGGGGAGCAGTACTTC.

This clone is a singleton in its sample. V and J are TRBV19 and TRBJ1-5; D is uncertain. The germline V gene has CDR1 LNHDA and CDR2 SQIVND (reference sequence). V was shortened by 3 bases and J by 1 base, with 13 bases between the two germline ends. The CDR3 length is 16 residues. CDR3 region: CASSIRRELSNQPQHF. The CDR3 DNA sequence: TGTGCCAGTAGTATCCGCCGGGAGCTAAGCAATCAGCCCCAGCATTTT.

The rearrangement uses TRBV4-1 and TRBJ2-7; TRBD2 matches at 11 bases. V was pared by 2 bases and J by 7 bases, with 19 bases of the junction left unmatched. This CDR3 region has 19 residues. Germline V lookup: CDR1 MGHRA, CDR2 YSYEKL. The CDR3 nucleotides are TGCGCCAGCAGCCAACTTCTCCCACTAGCGGGGGCGGGGATCATGGAGCAGTACTTC. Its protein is CASSQLLPLAGAGIMEQYF.

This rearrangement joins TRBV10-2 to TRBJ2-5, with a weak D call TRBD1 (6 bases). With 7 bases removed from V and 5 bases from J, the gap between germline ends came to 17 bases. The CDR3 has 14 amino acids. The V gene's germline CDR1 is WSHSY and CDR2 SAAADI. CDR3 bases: TGCGCCAGCACCACGGGACATTCGATGGAGACCCAGTACTTC. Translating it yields CASTTGHSMETQYF.

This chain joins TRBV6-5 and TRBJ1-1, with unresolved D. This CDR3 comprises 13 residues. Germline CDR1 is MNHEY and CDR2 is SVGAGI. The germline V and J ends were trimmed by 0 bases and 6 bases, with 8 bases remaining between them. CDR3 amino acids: CASSYSTTAEAFF. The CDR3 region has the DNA TGTGCCAGCAGTTACTCAACGACGGCTGAAGCTTTCTTT.

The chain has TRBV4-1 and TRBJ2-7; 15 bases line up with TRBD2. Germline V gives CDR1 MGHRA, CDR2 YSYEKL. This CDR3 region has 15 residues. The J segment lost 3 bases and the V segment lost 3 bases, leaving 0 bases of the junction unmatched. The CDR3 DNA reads TGCGCCAGCAGCCAGGGACTAGCGGGGGGCTACGAGCAGTACTTC. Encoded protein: CASSQGLAGGYEQYF.

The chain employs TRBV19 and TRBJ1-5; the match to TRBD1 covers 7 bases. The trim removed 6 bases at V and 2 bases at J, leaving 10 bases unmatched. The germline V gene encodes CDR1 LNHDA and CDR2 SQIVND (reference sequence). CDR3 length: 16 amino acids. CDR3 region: CASSRQGGRGNQPQHF. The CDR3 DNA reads TGTGCCAGTAGCAGACAGGGAGGTCGGGGCAATCAGCCCCAGCATTTT.

CDR3 region: CASSPIRDSYEQYF. The CDR3 DNA is TGTGCCAGCTCACCGATCAGAGACAGCTACGAGCAGTACTTC. V usage is TRBV18 and J usage is TRBJ2-7, with a weak D call TRBD1 (5 bases). The V and J ends lost 3 bases and 3 bases respectively, with 12 bases between them. This CDR3 contains 14 residues. Germline CDR1 and CDR2: KGHSH and LQKENI.

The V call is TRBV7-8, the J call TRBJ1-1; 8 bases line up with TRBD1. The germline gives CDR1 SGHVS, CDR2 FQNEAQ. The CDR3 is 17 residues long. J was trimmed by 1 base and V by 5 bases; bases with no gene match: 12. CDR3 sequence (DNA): TGTGCCAGCAGCGCGCGACAGGGGCCGACCGGGAACACTGAAGCTTTCTTT. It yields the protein CASSARQGPTGNTEAFF.

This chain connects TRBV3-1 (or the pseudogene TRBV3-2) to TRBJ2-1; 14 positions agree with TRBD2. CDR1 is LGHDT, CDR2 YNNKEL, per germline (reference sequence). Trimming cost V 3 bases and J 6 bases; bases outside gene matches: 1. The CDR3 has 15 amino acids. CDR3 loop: CASSQTSGGANEQFF. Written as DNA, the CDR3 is TGTGCCAGCAGCCAGACTAGCGGGGGGGCCAATGAGCAGTTCTTC.

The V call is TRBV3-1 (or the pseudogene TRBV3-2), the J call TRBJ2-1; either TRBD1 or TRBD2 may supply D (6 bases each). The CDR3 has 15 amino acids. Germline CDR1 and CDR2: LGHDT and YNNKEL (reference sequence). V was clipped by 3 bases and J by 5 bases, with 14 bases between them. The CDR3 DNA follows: TGTGCCAGCAGCCACCCCACGAGGGGGGACAATGAGCAGTTCTTC. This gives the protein CASSHPTRGDNEQFF.

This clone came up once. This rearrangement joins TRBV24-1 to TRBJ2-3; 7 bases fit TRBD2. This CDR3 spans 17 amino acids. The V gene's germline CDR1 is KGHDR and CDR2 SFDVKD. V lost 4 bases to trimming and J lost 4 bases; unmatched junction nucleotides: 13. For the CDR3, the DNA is TGTGCCACCAGTGACCTGACGGGAGGATTTCCCCCAGATACGCAGTATTTT. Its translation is CATSDLTGGFPPDTQYF.

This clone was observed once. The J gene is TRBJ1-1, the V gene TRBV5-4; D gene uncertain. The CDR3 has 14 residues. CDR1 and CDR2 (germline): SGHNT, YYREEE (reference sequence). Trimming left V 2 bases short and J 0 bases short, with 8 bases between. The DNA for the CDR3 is TGTGCCAGCAGCTTTCCCAGTATGAACACTGAAGCTTTCTTT. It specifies CASSFPSMNTEAFF.

The chain's CDR3 is CASSLLGGLETQYF. DNA of the CDR3: TGTGCCAGCAGCTTACTAGGGGGCCTAGAGACCCAGTACTTC. The chain has TRBV7-9 and TRBJ2-5; TRBD1 matches at 7 bases. V shed 2 bases, J shed 4 bases, and the junction held 4 bases outside the gene matches. There are 14 residues in the CDR3. Germline CDR1 is SEHNR and CDR2 is FQNEAQ (reference sequence).

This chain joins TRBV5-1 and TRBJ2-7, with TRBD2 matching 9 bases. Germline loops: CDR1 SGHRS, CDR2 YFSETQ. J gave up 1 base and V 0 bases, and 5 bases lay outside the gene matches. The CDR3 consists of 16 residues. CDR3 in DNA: TGCGCCAGCAGCTTGGGCCTAGCGGGGTCATCCTACGAGCAGTACTTC. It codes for CASSLGLAGSSYEQYF.

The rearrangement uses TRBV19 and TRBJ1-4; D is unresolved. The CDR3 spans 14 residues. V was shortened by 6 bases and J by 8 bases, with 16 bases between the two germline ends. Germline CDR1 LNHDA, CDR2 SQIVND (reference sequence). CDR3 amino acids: CASRPPAGGEKLFF. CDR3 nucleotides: TGTGCCAGTAGACCCCCCGCCGGAGGGGAAAAACTGTTTTTT. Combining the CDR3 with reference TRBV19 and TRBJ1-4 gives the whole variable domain DGGITQSPKYLFRKEGQNVTLSCEQNLNHDAMYWYRQDPGQGLRLIYYSQIVNDFQKGDIAEGYSVSREKKESFPLTVTSAQKNPTAFYLCASRPPAGGEKLFFGSGTQLSVL.

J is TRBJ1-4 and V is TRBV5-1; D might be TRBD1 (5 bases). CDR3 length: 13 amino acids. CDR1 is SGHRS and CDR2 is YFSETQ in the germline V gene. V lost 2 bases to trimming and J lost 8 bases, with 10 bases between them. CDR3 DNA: TGCGCCAGCAGCTTCCGGGACGGGGAAAAACTGTTTTTT. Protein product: CASSFRDGEKLFF.

The CDR3 sequence is CASSPGHDYGYTF. DNA of the CDR3: TGTGCCAGCAGCCCGGGACACGACTATGGCTACACCTTC. The chain uses TRBV12-3 or TRBV12-4 and TRBJ1-2, with D possibly being TRBD1 (6 bases). This CDR3 contains 13 residues. With 6 bases removed from V and 3 bases from J, the gap between germline ends came to 11 bases.

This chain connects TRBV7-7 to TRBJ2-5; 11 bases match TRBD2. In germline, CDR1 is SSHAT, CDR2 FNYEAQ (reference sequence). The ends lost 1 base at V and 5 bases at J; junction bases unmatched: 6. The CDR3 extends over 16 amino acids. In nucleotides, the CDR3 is TGTGCCAGCAGCTTAGTGCTAGCGGGGGGTGTGGAGACCCAGTACTTC. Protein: CASSLVLAGGVETQYF.

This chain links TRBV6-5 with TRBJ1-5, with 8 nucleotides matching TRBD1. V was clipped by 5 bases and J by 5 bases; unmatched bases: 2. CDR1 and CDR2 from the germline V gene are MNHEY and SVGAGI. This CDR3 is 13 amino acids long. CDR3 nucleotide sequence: TGTGCCAGCAGTCCCAGGGGGCATCAGCCCCAGCATTTT. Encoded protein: CASSPRGHQPQHF.